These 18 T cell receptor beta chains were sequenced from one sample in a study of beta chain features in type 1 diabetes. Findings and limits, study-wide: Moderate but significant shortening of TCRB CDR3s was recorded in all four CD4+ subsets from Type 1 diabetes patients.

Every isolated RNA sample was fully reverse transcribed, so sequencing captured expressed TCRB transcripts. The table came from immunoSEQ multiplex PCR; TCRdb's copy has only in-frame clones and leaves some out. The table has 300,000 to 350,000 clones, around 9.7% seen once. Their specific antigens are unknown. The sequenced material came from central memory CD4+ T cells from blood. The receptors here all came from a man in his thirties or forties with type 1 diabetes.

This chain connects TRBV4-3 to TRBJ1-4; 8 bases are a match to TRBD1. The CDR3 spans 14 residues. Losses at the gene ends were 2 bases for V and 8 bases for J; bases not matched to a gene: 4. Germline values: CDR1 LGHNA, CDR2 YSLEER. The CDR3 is CASSQTTGGEKLFF. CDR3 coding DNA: TGCGCCAGCAGCCAAACCACAGGGGGGGAAAAACTGTTTTTT.

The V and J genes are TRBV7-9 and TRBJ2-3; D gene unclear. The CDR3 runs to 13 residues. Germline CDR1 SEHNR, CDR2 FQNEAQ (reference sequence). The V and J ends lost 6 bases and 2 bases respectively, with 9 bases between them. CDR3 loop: CASRPTDTDTQYF. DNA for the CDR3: TGTGCCAGCAGACCGACGGACACAGATACGCAGTATTTT.

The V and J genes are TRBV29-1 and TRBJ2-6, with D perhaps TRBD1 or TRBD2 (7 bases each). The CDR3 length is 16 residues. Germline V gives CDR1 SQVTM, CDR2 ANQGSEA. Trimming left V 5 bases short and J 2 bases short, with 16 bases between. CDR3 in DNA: TGCAGCGTTCATCATCCAGGGGGGGCTGGGGCCAACGTCCTGACTTTC. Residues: CSVHHPGGAGANVLTF.

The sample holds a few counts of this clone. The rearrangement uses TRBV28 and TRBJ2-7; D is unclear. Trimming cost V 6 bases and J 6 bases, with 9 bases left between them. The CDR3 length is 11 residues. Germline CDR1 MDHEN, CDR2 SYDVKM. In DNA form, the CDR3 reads TGTGCCAGCAGCAACTGGAGCGAGCAGTACTTC. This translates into CASSNWSEQYF.

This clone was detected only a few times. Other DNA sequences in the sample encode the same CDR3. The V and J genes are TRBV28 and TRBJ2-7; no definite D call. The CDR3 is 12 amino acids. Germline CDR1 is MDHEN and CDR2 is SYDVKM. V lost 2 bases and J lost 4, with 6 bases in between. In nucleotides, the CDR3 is TGTGCCAGCAGTTTACCCAGATACGAGCAGTACTTC. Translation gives CASSLPRYEQYF.

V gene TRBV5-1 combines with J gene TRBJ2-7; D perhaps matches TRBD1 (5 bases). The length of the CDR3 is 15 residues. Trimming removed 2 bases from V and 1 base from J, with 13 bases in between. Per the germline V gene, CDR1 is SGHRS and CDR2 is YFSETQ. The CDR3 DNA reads TGCGCCAGCAGCTTAGCAGGGTCCAGTTCCTACGAGCAGTACTTC. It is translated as CASSLAGSSSYEQYF. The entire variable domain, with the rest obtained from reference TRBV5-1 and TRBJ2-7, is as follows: KAGVTQTPRYLIKTRGQQVTLSCSPISGHRSVSWYQQTPGQGLQFLFEYFSETQRNKGNFPGRFSGRQFSNSRSEMNVSTLELGDSALYLCASSLAGSSSYEQYFGPGTRLTVT.

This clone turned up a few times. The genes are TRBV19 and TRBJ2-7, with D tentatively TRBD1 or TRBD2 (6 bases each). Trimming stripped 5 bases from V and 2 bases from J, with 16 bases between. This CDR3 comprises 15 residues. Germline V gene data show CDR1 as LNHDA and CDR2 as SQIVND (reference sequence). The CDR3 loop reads CASSYTGRIAYEQYF. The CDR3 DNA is TGTGCCAGTAGTTACACAGGGAGGATCGCCTACGAGCAGTACTTC.

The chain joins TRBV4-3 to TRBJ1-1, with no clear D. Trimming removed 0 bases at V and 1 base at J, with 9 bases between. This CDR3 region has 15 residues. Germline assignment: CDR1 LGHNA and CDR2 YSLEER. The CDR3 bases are TGCGCCAGCAGCCAAGAAGTTTCAGGGAACACTGAAGCTTTCTTT. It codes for CASSQEVSGNTEAFF.

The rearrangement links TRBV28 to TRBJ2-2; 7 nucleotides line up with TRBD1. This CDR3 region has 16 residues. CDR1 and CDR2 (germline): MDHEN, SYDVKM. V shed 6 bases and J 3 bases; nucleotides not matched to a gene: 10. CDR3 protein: CASRPDRVRYTGELFF. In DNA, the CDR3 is TGTGCCAGCAGACCAGACAGGGTTCGGTACACCGGGGAGCTGTTTTTT.

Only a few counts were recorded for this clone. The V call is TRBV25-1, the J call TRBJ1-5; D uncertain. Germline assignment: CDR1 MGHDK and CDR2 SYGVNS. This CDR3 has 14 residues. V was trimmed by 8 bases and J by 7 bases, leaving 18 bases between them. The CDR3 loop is CASGGDGVQQPQHF. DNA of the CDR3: TGTGCCAGCGGAGGCGATGGGGTGCAGCAGCCCCAGCATTTT.

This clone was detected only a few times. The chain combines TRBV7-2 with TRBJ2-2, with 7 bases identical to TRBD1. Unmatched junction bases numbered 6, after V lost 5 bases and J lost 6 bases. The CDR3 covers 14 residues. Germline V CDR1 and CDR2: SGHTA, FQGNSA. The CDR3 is CASSPDRAAGELFF. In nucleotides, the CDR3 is TGTGCCAGCAGCCCTGACAGGGCGGCCGGGGAGCTGTTTTTT.

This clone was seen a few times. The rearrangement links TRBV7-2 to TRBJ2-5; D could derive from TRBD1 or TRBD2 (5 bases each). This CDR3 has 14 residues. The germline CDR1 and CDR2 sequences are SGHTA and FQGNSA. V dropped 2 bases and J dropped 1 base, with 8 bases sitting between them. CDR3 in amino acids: CASSLMGTQETQYF. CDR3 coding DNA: TGTGCCAGCAGCTTAATGGGGACCCAAGAGACCCAGTACTTC.

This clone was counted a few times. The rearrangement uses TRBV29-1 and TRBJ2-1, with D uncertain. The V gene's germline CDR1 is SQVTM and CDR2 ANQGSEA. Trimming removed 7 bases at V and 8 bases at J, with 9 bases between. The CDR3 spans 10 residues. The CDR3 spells CSAGGYEQFF. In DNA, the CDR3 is TGCAGCGCAGGTGGGTATGAGCAGTTCTTC.

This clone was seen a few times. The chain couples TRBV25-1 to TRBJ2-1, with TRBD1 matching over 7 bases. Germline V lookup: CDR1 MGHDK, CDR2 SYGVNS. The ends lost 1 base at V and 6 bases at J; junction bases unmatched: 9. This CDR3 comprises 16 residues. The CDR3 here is CASSELTPKGANEQFF. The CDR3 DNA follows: TGTGCCAGCAGTGAATTAACCCCTAAGGGGGCCAATGAGCAGTTCTTC.

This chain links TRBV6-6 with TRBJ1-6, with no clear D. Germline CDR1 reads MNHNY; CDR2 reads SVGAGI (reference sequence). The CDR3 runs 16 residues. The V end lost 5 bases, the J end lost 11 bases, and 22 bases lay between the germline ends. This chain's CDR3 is CASSLSGRSEVTPLHF. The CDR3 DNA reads TGTGCCAGCAGTCTTAGCGGCAGGTCTGAAGTTACACCCCTCCACTTT.

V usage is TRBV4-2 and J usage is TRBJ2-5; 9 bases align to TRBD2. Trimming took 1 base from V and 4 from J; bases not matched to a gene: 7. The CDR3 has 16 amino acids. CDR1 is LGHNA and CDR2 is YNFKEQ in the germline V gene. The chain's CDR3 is CASSQGAGGRLETQYF. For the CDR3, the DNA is TGTGCCAGCAGCCAAGGGGCGGGGGGGCGGTTAGAGACCCAGTACTTC.

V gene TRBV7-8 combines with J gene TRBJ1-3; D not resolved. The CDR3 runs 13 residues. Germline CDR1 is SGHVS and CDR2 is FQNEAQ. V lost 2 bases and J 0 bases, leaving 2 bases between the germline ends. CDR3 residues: CASSLSSGNTIYF. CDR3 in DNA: TGTGCCAGCAGCTTAAGCTCTGGAAACACCATATATTTT.

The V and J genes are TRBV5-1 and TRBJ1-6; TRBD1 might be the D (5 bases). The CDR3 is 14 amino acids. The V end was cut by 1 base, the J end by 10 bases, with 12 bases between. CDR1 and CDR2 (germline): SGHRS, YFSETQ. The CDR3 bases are TGCGCCAGCAGCTTGAAGGCGGGGGAGTCACCCCTCCACTTT. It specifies CASSLKAGESPLHF.